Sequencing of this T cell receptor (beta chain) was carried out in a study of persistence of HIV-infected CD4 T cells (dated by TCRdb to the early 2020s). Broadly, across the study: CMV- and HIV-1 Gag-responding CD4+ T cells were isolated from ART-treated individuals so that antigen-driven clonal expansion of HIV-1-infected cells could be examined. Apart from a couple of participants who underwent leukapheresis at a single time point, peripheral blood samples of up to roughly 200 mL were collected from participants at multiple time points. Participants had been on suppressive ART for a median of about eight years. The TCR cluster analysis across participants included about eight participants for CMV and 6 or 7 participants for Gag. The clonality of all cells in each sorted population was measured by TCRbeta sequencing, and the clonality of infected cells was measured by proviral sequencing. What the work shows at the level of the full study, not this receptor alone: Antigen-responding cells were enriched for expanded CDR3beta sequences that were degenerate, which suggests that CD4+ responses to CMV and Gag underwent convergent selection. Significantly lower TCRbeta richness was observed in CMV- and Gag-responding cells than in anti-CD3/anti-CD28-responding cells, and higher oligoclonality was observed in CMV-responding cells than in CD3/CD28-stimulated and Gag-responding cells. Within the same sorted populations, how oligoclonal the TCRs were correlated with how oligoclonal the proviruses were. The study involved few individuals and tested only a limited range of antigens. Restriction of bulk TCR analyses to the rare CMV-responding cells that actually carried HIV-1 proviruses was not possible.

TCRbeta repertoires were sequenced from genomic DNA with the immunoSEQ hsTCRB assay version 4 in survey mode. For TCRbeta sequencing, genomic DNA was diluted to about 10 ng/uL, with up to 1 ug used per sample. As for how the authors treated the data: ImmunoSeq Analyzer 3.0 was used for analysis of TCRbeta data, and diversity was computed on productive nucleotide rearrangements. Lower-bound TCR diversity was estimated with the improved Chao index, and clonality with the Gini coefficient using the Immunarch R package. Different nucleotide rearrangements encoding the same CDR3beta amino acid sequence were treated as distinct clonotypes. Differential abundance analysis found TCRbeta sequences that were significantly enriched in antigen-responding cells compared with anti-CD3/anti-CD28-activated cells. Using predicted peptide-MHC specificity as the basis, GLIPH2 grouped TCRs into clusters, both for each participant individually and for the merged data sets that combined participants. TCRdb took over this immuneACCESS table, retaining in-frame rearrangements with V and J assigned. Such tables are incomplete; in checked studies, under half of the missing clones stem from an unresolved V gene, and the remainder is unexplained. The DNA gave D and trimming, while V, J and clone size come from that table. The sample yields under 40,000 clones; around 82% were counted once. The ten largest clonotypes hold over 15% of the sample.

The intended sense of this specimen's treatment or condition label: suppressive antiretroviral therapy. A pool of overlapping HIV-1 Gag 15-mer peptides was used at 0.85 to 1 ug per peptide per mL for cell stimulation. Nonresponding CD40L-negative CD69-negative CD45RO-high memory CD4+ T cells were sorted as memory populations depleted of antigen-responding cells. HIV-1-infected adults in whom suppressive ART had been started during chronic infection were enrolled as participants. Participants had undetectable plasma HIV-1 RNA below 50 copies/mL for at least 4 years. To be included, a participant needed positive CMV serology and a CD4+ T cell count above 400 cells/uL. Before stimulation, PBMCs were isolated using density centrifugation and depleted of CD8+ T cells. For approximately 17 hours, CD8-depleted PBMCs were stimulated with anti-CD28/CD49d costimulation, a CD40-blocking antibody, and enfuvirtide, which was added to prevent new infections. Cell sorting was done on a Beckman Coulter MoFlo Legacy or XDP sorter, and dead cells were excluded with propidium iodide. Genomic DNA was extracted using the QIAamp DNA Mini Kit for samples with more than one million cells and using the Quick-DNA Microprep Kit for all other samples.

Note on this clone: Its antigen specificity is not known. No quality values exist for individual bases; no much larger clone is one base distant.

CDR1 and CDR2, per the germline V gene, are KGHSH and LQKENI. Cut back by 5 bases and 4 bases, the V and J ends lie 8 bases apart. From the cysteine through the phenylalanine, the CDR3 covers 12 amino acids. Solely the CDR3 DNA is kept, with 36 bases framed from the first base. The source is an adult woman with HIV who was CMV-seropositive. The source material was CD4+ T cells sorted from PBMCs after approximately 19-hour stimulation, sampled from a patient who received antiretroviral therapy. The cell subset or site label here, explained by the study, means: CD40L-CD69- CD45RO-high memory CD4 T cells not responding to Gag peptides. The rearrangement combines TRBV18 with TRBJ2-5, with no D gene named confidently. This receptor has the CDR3 CASSASGETQYF. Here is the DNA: TGTGCCAGCTCAGCATCGGGAGAGACCCAGTACTTC.